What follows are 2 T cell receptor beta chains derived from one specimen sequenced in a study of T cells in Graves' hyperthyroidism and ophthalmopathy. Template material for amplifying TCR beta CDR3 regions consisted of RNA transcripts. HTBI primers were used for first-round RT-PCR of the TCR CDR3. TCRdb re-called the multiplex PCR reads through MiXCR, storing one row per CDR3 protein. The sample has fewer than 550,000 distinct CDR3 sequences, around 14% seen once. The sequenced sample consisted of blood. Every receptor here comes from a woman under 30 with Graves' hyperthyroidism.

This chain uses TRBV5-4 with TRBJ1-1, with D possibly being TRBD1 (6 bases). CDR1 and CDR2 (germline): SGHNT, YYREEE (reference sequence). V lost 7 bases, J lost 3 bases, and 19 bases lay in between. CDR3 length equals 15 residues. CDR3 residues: CASVPLVGGYTEAFF. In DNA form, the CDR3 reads TGTGCCAGCGTCCCCTTAGTAGGGGGGTACACTGAAGCTTTCTTT. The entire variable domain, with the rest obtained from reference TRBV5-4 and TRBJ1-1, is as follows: ETGVTQSPTHLIKTRGQQVTLRCSSQSGHNTVSWYQQALGQGPQFIFQYYREEENGRGNFPPRFSGLQFPNYSSELNVNALELDDSALYLCASVPLVGGYTEAFFGQGTRLTVV.

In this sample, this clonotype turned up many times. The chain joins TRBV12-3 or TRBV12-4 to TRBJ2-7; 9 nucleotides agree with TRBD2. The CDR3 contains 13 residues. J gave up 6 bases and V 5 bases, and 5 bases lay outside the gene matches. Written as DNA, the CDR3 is TGTGCCAGCAGTCGAGCGGGGGGCTCCGAGCAGTACTTC. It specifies CASSRAGGSEQYF.